This T cell receptor (beta chain) comes out of a study of blood T cell repertoires in COVID-19. About the study: The United States, Italy and Spain supplied acute and convalescent COVID-19 samples.

The protocol was immunoSEQ multiplex PCR, while the TCRdb copy is restricted to in-frame clones and leaves out a portion. The sample carries about 100,000 clones, approximately 91% recorded once. CDR1 and CDR2 (germline): LNHDA, SQIVND (reference sequence). Between the trimmed V and J ends, which lost 5 bases and 5 bases, there was a span of 12 bases. This CDR3 region has 14 residues. The clonotype comes from a man aged 60 to 75 with acute or convalescent COVID-19. The sequenced material came from peripheral blood. The rearrangement links TRBV19 to TRBJ2-2; weak D call: TRBD1 (6 bases). The CDR3 DNA is TGTGCCAGTAGTTCGGGACACAGAACCGGGGAGCTGTTTTTT. Its protein is CASSSGHRTGELFF.